In its sample, the clone carrying this TCR beta chain was seen many times. Its antigen remains unidentified. The sample's time point: longitudinal time-point 2. TCRdb reprocessed the 5' RACE reads via MiXCR and lists one record per CDR3 protein. The table shows approximately 31,000 distinct CDR3 sequences, with around an eighth occurring only once. Germline V lookup: CDR1 SGHRS, CDR2 YFSETQ. Deletions cut 4 bases from V and 3 bases from J, with 13 bases between. This CDR3 contains 14 residues. The data were obtained in a study of neurological immune-mediated disorders. Study-wide results and limits: HTLV-1-associated myelopathy had the most TCR clonal expansion, and multiple sclerosis had the least, less than healthy controls.

The clonotype was recovered from a woman between 40 and 55 years old in good health. Source material: PBMCs. The rearrangement links TRBV5-1 to TRBJ2-5; D perhaps matches TRBD1 (6 bases). This CDR3 reads CASSPGQGKETQYF. The CDR3 DNA reads as TGCGCCAGCAGCCCGGGACAAGGGAAAGAGACCCAGTACTTC.